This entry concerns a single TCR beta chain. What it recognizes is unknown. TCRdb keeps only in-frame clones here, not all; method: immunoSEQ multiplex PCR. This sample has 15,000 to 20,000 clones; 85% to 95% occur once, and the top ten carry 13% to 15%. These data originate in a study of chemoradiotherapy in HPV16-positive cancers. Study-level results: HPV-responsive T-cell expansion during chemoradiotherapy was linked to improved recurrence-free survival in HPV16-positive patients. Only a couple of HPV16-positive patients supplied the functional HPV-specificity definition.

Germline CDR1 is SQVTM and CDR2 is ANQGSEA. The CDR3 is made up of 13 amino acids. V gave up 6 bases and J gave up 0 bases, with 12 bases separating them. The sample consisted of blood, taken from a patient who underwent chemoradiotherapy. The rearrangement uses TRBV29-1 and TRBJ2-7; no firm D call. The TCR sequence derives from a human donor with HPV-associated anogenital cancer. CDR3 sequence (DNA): TGCAGCGTCCCGGACCCGAGCTCCTACGAGCAGTACTTC. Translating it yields CSVPDPSSYEQYF.